This entry lists 3 T cell receptor beta chains sequenced from one sample in a study of cytotoxic CD8 clonotypes in ibrutinib-treated CLL. Clones were read by immunoSEQ multiplex PCR, and TCRdb kept only the in-frame ones, dropping some. Here the sample spans some 70,000 clones, roughly two thirds being singletons. This specimen was PBMCs, taken after 12 months of ibrutinib treatment. The source is a human donor with chronic lymphocytic leukemia.

About this clone: At one of its ends the junction is not consistent with the germline gene, which may arise from a read error. The V call is TRBV5-1, the J call TRBJ2-7; 7 nucleotides agree with TRBD1. Per germline, CDR1 SGHRS and CDR2 YFSETQ. The CDR3 is made up of 13 amino acids. The CDR3 DNA is TGCGCCAGCAGCATAGGACAGGATGGTGTTAGGGTTTTC. It translates to CASSIGQDGVRVF.

The V gene is TRBV25-1, the J gene TRBJ1-3; D unclear. Germline V gene data show CDR1 as MGHDK and CDR2 as SYGVNS. V lost 5 bases and J lost 3, with 2 bases in between. The CDR3 runs to 11 residues. For the CDR3, the DNA is TGTGCCAGCAGTAATGGAAACACCATATATTTT. Translating gives CASSNGNTIYF.

CDR3 sequence (DNA): TGCGCCAGCAGTAAAAGTGAAGTCTCATCAAGCGGCTACACCTTC. Protein sequence: CASSKSEVSSSGYTF. The chain combines TRBV23-1 with TRBJ1-2, with D hard to call. TRBV23-1 is sorted into the ORF group, with uncertain function. This CDR3 has 15 amino acids. The V end lost 5 bases, the J end lost 8 bases, and 21 bases lay between the germline ends.